Listed here are 32 T cell receptor beta chains from one sample, sequenced in a study of blood T cell repertoires in COVID-19. The method was immunoSEQ multiplex PCR; TCRdb's version includes in-frame clones alone and lacks a portion of them. The table lists fewer than 200,000 clones, about 86% of them singletons. The sequenced sample consisted of peripheral blood. Receptors were obtained from a woman in her 70s with COVID-19, enrolled during active disease.

This clone has a single count. The V and J genes are TRBV5-1 and TRBJ1-4; no reliable D call. The germline V gene encodes CDR1 SGHRS and CDR2 YFSETQ. The CDR3 extends over 15 amino acids. Trimming pared 0 bases from V and 5 bases from J, leaving 11 bases between. The CDR3 sequence: CASSLGLSGNEKLFF. CDR3 coding DNA: TGCGCCAGCAGCTTGGGGTTATCGGGGAATGAAAAACTGTTTTTT. The full variable domain, with the rest looked up from reference TRBV5-1 and TRBJ1-4, is KAGVTQTPRYLIKTRGQQVTLSCSPISGHRSVSWYQQTPGQGLQFLFEYFSETQRNKGNFPGRFSGRQFSNSRSEMNVSTLELGDSALYLCASSLGLSGNEKLFFGSGTQLSVL.

The chain is built from TRBV28 and TRBJ2-5; TRBD2 matches 7 bases. Germline values: CDR1 MDHEN, CDR2 SYDVKM. The CDR3 covers 13 residues. With 8 bases clipped from V and 2 bases from J, the junction kept 5 bases outside the gene matches. The CDR3 DNA sequence: TGTGCCAGCGCCACGGGGGGTCAAGAGACCCAGTACTTC. Its translation is CASATGGQETQYF.

V is TRBV19 and J is TRBJ2-2; 7 bases are shared with TRBD2. After removal of 7 bases from V and 3 bases from J, the junction contained 11 bases not matched to a gene. Looked up from germline, CDR1 is LNHDA and CDR2 is SQIVND (reference sequence). The CDR3 contains 16 residues. The CDR3 DNA follows: TGTGCCAGTACCTCGTCAATAGCGGGCTACACCGGGGAGCTGTTTTTT. Translating gives CASTSSIAGYTGELFF. The whole variable domain, remainder taken from reference TRBV19 and TRBJ2-2, is DGGITQSPKYLFRKEGQNVTLSCEQNLNHDAMYWYRQDPGQGLRLIYYSQIVNDFQKGDIAEGYSVSREKKESFPLTVTSAQKNPTAFYLCASTSSIAGYTGELFFGEGSRLTVL.

The chain has TRBV6-5 and TRBJ1-1, with 8 bases identical to TRBD1. This CDR3 is built from 13 residues. The trim removed 9 bases at V and 6 bases at J, leaving 9 bases unmatched. Germline-derived CDR1 and CDR2 are MNHEY and SVGAGI. The CDR3 coding sequence is TGTGCCAGTCGGACAGGGAAGTTGTCTGAAGCTTTCTTT. This encodes CASRTGKLSEAFF.

The chain carries TRBV12-3 or TRBV12-4 and TRBJ1-2; 7 bases align to TRBD1. V was pared by 5 bases and J by 6 bases, with 6 bases of the junction left unmatched. The CDR3 is 13 residues long. The CDR3 nucleotides are TGTGCCAGCAGTCCGACAGGGCGAAATGGCTACACCTTC. This gives the protein CASSPTGRNGYTF.

The gene calls are TRBV19 and TRBJ2-4, with TRBD1 matching 11 bases. The CDR3 spans 15 residues. Germline V lookup: CDR1 LNHDA, CDR2 SQIVND (reference sequence). The V gene end was trimmed by 6 bases and the J gene end by 7 bases; junction bases not matched to a gene: 8. CDR3 protein: CASRRPGQGDNIQYF. Written as DNA, the CDR3 is TGTGCCAGTAGACGCCCGGGACAGGGGGACAACATTCAGTACTTC.

The V gene is TRBV18, the J gene TRBJ2-2; D remains unclear. The CDR3 loop spans 14 amino acids. CDR1 and CDR2 (germline): KGHSH, LQKENI. Deletions cut 5 bases from V and 1 base from J, with 8 bases between. For the CDR3, the DNA is TGTGCCAGCTCATCGTACTGGAACACCGGGGAGCTGTTTTTT. Its translation is CASSSYWNTGELFF.

The chain joins TRBV2 to TRBJ2-7; D possibly corresponds to TRBD1 (5 bases). V was shortened by 6 bases and J by 3 bases, with 12 bases between the two germline ends. This CDR3 region has 13 residues. The germline V gene encodes CDR1 SNHLY and CDR2 FYNNEI. CDR3 DNA: TGTGCCAGCAGGCAGGGATCCGTCTACGAGCAGTACTTC. Residues: CASRQGSVYEQYF.

The rearrangement joins TRBV7-8 to TRBJ1-6; no clear D. The CDR3 length is 13 residues. Per germline, CDR1 SGHVS and CDR2 FQNEAQ. V lost 4 bases, J lost 8 bases, and 9 bases lay in between. The CDR3 DNA is TGTGCCAGCAGCTGGCTCAGTGATTCACCCCTCCACTTT. This translates into CASSWLSDSPLHF.

This chain links TRBV2 with TRBJ2-7; D not certain. Germline V gene data show CDR1 as SNHLY and CDR2 as FYNNEI. Trimming cost V 7 bases and J 3 bases, with 13 bases left between them. The CDR3 spans 13 residues. CDR3 DNA: TGTGCCAGCACATTCGGATCTAGCTACGAGCAGTACTTC. Amino acids: CASTFGSSYEQYF.

This chain joins TRBV9 and TRBJ1-1; no definite D call. The V end was cut by 3 bases, the J end by 0 bases, with 9 bases between. Germline assignment: CDR1 SGDLS and CDR2 YYNGEE. The CDR3 runs 14 residues. The CDR3 coding sequence is TGTGCCAGCAGCGCCGGGATCTTGAACACTGAAGCTTTCTTT. This codes for CASSAGILNTEAFF.

CDR3 DNA sequence: TGTGCCAGCAGCTTAATCACTAGCGGGAGAATTTTAGGTAATTACGAGCAGTACTTC. It yields the protein CASSLITSGRILGNYEQYF. This chain uses TRBV7-8 with TRBJ2-7, with TRBD2 matching 11 bases. V was clipped by 2 bases and J by 4 bases; unmatched bases: 16. Germline CDR1 is SGHVS and CDR2 is FQNEAQ. The CDR3 consists of 19 residues. The full variable domain, completed using reference TRBV7-8 and TRBJ2-7, is GAGVSQSPRYKVAKRGQDVALRCDPISGHVSLFWYQQALGQGPEFLTYFQNEAQLDKSGLPSDRFFAERPEGSVSTLKIQRTQQEDSAVYLCASSLITSGRILGNYEQYFGPGTRLTVT.

The rearrangement uses TRBV4-1 and TRBJ2-1; 8 bases are a match to TRBD2. The V gene's germline CDR1 is MGHRA and CDR2 YSYEKL. The V gene end was trimmed by 0 bases and the J gene end by 9 bases; junction bases not matched to a gene: 10. The CDR3 is 16 residues long. In nucleotides, the CDR3 is TGCGCCAGCAGCCAAGACAGGACTAGCCTCCTTGTTGAGCAGTTCTTC. Its translation: CASSQDRTSLLVEQFF.

V usage is TRBV29-1 and J usage is TRBJ2-3; D gene uncertain. The germline V and J ends were trimmed by 2 bases and 2 bases, with 8 bases remaining between them. This CDR3 has 13 residues. Germline loops: CDR1 SQVTM, CDR2 ANQGSEA. The CDR3 reads CSVESAYTDTQYF. CDR3 nucleotide sequence: TGCAGCGTTGAATCAGCGTACACAGATACGCAGTATTTT.

In its sample, this clone was seen a few times. V gene TRBV12-5 combines with J gene TRBJ2-7, with 9 bases matching TRBD1. Trimming removed 1 base from V and 7 bases from J; junction bases left unmatched: 11. Germline lookup yields CDR1 LGHNT and CDR2 FRNRAP. The CDR3 has 16 residues. Here the CDR3 reads CASGLATGGALWEQYF. CDR3 nucleotides: TGTGCTAGTGGTTTGGCTACAGGGGGCGCCTTATGGGAGCAGTACTTC. Looking up the rest from reference TRBV12-5 and TRBJ2-7 gives the full variable domain: DARVTQTPRHKVTEMGQEVTMRCQPILGHNTVFWYRQTMMQGLELLAYFRNRAPLDDSGMPKDRFSAEMPDATLATLKIQPSEPRDSAVYFCASGLATGGALWEQYFGPGTRLTVT.

The chain employs TRBV5-8 and TRBJ1-3; perhaps TRBD1 as D (6 bases). Germline-derived CDR1 and CDR2 are SGHTS and YDEGEE. CDR3 length equals 15 residues. The V end lost 4 bases, the J end lost 0 bases, and 11 bases lay between the germline ends. The CDR3 coding sequence is TGTGCCAGCAGCGGGGGGGGGCTCTCTGGAAACACCATATATTTT. As protein: CASSGGGLSGNTIYF. The full variable domain, with the rest looked up from reference TRBV5-8 and TRBJ1-3, is EAGVTQSPTHLIKTRGQQATLRCSPISGHTSVYWYQQALGLGLQFLLWYDEGEERNRGNFPPRFSGRQFPNYSSELNVNALELEDSALYLCASSGGGLSGNTIYFGEGSWLTVV.

This chain links TRBV11-2 with TRBJ2-2, with TRBD1 matching 8 bases. The CDR3 has 15 amino acids. The junction had 2 bases not matched to a gene; V was cut back by 5 bases and J by 0 bases. Germline assignment: CDR1 SGHAT and CDR2 FQNNGV. The CDR3: CASSQGAANTGELFF. Here the CDR3 DNA reads TGTGCCAGCAGCCAGGGGGCCGCGAACACCGGGGAGCTGTTTTTT.

This chain joins TRBV12-5 and TRBJ1-5; 8 nucleotides align to TRBD1. The CDR3 covers 13 residues. Germline CDR1 and CDR2: LGHNT and FRNRAP. Trimming took 8 bases from V and 5 from J; bases not matched to a gene: 5. CDR3 DNA sequence: TGTGCTAGTACCGGGACAGGCGATCAGCCCCAGCATTTT. It codes for CASTGTGDQPQHF.

The chain carries TRBV10-3 and TRBJ2-5; no clear D gene. CDR3 length equals 15 residues. V was shortened by 0 bases and J by 0 bases, with 8 bases between the two germline ends. In germline, CDR1 is ENHRY, CDR2 SYGVKD. This chain's CDR3 is CAISESSVNQETQYF. As DNA, the CDR3 is TGTGCCATCAGTGAGTCGTCGGTAAACCAAGAGACCCAGTACTTC.

This clone showed up just a few times. The rearrangement joins TRBV19 to TRBJ1-1, with TRBD1 identical over 7 bases. The V and J ends lost 5 bases and 2 bases, in that order; junction bases with no gene match: 8. CDR1 and CDR2 from the germline V gene are LNHDA and SQIVND (reference sequence). This CDR3 has 15 residues. CDR3 loop: CASSAITGDNTEAFF. DNA for the CDR3: TGTGCCAGTAGTGCCATAACAGGGGACAACACTGAAGCTTTCTTT.

As concerns this clone: The germline gene is not matched at one end of the junction; a read error may be the cause. This chain connects TRBV7-2 to TRBJ2-7, with 10 positions matching TRBD2. The CDR3 length is 14 residues. The germline CDR1 and CDR2 sequences are SGHTA and FQGNSA. As DNA, the CDR3 is TGTGCCAGCAGCCTAGCGGGAGTCCCCTACGAGCAGTACTTC. Translating it yields CASSLAGVPYEQYF.

This rearrangement joins TRBV5-1 to TRBJ2-5; D is possibly TRBD1 (6 bases). The V and J ends lost 4 bases and 4 bases respectively, with 17 bases between them. The CDR3 runs to 15 residues. In germline, CDR1 is SGHRS, CDR2 YFSETQ. The CDR3 sequence is CASSGRRTALETQYF. The DNA for the CDR3 is TGCGCCAGCAGCGGTCGGAGGACAGCCTTAGAGACCCAGTACTTC.

The chain combines TRBV19 with TRBJ2-1; 13 positions agree with TRBD2. Germline V lookup: CDR1 LNHDA, CDR2 SQIVND (reference sequence). With V trimmed by 5 bases and J by 7 bases, 14 bases remained unmatched. The CDR3 has 18 residues. The CDR3 reads CASSYRTSGRASGNEQFF. CDR3 coding DNA: TGTGCCAGTAGTTACCGAACTAGCGGGAGGGCGTCGGGGAATGAGCAGTTCTTC.

The chain joins TRBV7-2 to TRBJ2-3; D is unresolved. Trimming removed 5 bases at V and 2 bases at J, with 5 bases between. Germline V gene lookup returns CDR1 SGHTA and CDR2 FQGNSA. The CDR3 is 12 residues long. The CDR3 reads CASSPTTDTQYF. The DNA for the CDR3 is TGTGCCAGCAGCCCTACCACAGATACGCAGTATTTT.

This clone was recorded only once. The genes are TRBV5-1 and TRBJ1-1, with 8 positions matching TRBD1. J gave up 4 bases and V 6 bases, and 20 bases lay outside the gene matches. CDR3 size: 18 residues. The V gene's germline CDR1 is SGHRS and CDR2 YFSETQ. Written as DNA, the CDR3 is TGCGCCAGCATCCCTGCTCCCGGGACAGGCCGAAGTGGCACTGAAGCTTTCTTT. Translating gives CASIPAPGTGRSGTEAFF.

The J gene is TRBJ2-1, the V gene TRBV19; 8 bases line up with TRBD2. The CDR3 is 16 amino acids. Germline V gene data show CDR1 as LNHDA and CDR2 as SQIVND (reference sequence). The trim removed 3 bases at V and 3 bases at J, leaving 7 bases unmatched. CDR3 residues: CASSIGSLAGYNEQFF. DNA for the CDR3: TGTGCCAGTAGTATCGGAAGCCTAGCGGGCTACAATGAGCAGTTCTTC.

The chain's CDR3 is CASSRTTGATNYGYTF. Written as DNA, the CDR3 is TGTGCCAGCAGCCGAACTACAGGGGCAACTAACTATGGCTACACCTTC. The V call is TRBV11-3, the J call TRBJ1-2; TRBD1 matches 7 bases. The CDR3 has 16 residues. The V gene end was trimmed by 5 bases and the J gene end by 0 bases; junction bases not matched to a gene: 9. Germline V gives CDR1 SGHNT, CDR2 YENEEA.

CDR3 sequence reads: CASSLYQGLFEQFF. The CDR3 nucleotides read TGTGCCAGCAGCTTGTACCAGGGACTATTTGAGCAGTTCTTC. The chain recombines TRBV5-4 with TRBJ2-1, with TRBD2 identical over 7 bases. Germline V CDR1 and CDR2: SGHNT, YYREEE (reference sequence). V gave up 1 base and J gave up 9 bases; unmatched junction bases: 7. This CDR3 is 14 amino acids long.

This rearrangement joins TRBV3-1 (or the pseudogene TRBV3-2) to TRBJ2-7; 8 bases are a match to TRBD2. The J segment lost 4 bases and the V segment lost 3 bases, leaving 11 bases of the junction unmatched. This CDR3 region has 16 residues. Per germline, CDR1 LGHDT and CDR2 YNNKEL (reference sequence). This CDR3 reads CASSHHGAGDPYEQYF. The CDR3, as DNA: TGTGCCAGCAGCCACCATGGAGCGGGAGACCCATACGAGCAGTACTTC.

J is TRBJ2-4 and V is TRBV3-1 (or the pseudogene TRBV3-2); TRBD1 aligns across 7 bases. The CDR3 runs to 12 residues. From germline, CDR1 is LGHDT and CDR2 YNNKEL (reference sequence). With 3 bases clipped from V and 15 bases from J, the junction kept 8 bases outside the gene matches. The CDR3 sequence is CASSHGTGVGYF. DNA of the CDR3: TGTGCCAGCAGCCATGGCACAGGGGTAGGGTACTTC.

The CDR3 bases are TGTGCCAGCACTGGGGGGAGCGACCGAAATCAGCCCCAGCATTTT. Its translation is CASTGGSDRNQPQHF. The rearrangement links TRBV6-5 to TRBJ1-5, with D tentatively TRBD1 (5 bases). Germline V CDR1 and CDR2: MNHEY, SVGAGI. Trimming cost V 7 bases and J 4 bases, with 17 bases left between them. CDR3 length equals 15 residues.

This chain links TRBV3-1 (or the pseudogene TRBV3-2) with TRBJ2-3; D perhaps matches TRBD2 (5 bases). The V and J ends lost 6 bases and 1 base respectively, with 11 bases between them. Germline CDR1 is LGHDT and CDR2 is YNNKEL (reference sequence). The CDR3 has 14 amino acids. The CDR3 region has the DNA TGTGCCAGCAGGGATTTCGGGGGCACAGATACGCAGTATTTT. Protein: CASRDFGGTDTQYF.